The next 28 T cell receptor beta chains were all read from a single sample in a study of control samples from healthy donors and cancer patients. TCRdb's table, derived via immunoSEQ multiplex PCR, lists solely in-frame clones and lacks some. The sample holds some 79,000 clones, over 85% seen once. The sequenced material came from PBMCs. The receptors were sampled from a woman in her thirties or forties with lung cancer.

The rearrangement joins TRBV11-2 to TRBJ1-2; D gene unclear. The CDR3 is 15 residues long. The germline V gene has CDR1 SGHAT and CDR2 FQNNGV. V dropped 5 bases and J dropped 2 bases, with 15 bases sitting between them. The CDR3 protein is CASSGLVGQNYGYTF. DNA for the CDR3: TGTGCCAGCAGCGGATTAGTCGGGCAGAACTATGGCTACACCTTC.

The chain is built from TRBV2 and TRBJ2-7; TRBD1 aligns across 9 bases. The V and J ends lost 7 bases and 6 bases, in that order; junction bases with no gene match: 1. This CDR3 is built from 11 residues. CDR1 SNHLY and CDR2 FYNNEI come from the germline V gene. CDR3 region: CASTTGGEQYF. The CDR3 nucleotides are TGTGCCAGCACGACAGGGGGCGAGCAGTACTTC.

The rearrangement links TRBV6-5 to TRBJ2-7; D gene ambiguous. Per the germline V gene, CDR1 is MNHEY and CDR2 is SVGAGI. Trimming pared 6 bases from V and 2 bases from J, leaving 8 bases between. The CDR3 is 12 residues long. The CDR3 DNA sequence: TGTGCCAGCAGCCCCTCTACCTACGAGCAGTACTTC. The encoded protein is CASSPSTYEQYF.

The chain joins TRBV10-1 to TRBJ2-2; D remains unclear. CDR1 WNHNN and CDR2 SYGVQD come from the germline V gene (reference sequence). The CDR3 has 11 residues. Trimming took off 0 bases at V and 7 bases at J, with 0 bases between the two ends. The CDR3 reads CASSESGELFF. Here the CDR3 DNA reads TGCGCCAGCAGTGAGTCCGGGGAGCTGTTTTTT.

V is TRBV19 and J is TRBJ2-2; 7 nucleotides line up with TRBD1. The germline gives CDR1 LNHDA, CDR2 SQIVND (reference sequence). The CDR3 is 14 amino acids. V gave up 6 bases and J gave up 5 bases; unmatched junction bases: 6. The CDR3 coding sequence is TGTGCCAGTAGACCGGGACAGAGTACCGGGGAGCTGTTTTTT. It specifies CASRPGQSTGELFF.

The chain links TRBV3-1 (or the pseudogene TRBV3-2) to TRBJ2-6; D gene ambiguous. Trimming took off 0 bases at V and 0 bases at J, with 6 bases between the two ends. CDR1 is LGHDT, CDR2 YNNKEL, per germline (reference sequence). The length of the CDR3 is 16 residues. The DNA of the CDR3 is TGTGCCAGCAGCCAAGATCCCTTCTCTGGGGCCAACGTCCTGACTTTC. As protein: CASSQDPFSGANVLTF.

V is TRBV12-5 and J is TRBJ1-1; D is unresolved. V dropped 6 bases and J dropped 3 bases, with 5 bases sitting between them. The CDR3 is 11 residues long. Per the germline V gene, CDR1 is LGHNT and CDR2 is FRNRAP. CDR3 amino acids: CASGLYTEAFF. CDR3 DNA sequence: TGTGCTAGTGGCCTATACACTGAAGCTTTCTTT.

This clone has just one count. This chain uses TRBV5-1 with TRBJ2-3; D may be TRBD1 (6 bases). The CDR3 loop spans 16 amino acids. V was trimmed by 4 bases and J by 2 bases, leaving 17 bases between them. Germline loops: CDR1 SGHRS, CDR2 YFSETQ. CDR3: CASSRRGQILTDTQYF. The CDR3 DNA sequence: TGCGCCAGCAGCCGCAGGGGACAAATTCTCACAGATACGCAGTATTTT.

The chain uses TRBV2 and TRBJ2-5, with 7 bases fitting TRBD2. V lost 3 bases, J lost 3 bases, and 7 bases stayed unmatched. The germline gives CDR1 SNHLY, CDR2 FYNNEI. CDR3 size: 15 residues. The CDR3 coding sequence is TGTGCCAGCAGTGAGACCCAGGCGGGAGAAGAGACCCAGTACTTC. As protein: CASSETQAGEETQYF.

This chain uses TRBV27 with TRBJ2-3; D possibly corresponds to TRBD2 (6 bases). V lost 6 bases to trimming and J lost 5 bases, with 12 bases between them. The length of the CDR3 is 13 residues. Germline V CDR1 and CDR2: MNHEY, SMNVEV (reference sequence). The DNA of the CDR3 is TGTGCCAGCAGCCGCGGGGTGGGAGATACGCAGTATTTT. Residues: CASSRGVGDTQYF.

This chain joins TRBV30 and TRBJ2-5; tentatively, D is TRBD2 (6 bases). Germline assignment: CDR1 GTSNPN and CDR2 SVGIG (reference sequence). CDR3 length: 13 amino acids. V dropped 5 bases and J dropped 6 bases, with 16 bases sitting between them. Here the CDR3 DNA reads TGTGCCTGGGCTCGGAGGGCTTTTAAGACCCAGTACTTC. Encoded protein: CAWARRAFKTQYF.

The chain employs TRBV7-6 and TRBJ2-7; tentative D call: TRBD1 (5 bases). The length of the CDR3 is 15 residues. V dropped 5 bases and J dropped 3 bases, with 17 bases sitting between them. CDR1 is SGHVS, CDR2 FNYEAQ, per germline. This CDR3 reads CASSLMRQPLYEQYF. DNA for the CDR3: TGTGCCAGCAGCCTCATGCGACAGCCACTCTACGAGCAGTACTTC.

CDR3 residues: CASSATGTGVGNTEAFF. The CDR3 region has the DNA TGTGCCAGCAGCGCAACCGGGACAGGGGTCGGGAACACTGAAGCTTTCTTT. The chain combines TRBV13 with TRBJ1-1; 10 bases are a match to TRBD1. V was clipped by 5 bases and J by 1 base; unmatched bases: 10. This CDR3 is 17 amino acids long. Germline CDR1 is PRHDT and CDR2 is FYEKMQ (reference sequence).

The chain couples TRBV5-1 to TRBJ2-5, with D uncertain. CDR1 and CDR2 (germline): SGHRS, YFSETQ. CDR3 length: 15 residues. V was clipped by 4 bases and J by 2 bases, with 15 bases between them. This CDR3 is CASSLEYHIQETQYF. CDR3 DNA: TGCGCCAGCAGCCTCGAATATCATATTCAAGAGACCCAGTACTTC.

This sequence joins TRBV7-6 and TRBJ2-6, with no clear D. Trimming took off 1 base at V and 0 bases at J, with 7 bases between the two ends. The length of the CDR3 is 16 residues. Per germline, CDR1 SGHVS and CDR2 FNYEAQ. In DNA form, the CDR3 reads TGTGCCAGCAGCTTAGAGGGTGGCTCTGGGGCCAACGTCCTGACTTTC. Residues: CASSLEGGSGANVLTF.

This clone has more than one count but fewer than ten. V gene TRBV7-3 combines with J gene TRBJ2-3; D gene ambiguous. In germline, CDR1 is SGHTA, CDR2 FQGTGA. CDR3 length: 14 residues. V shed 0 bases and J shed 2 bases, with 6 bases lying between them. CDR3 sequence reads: CASSLTGPTDTQYF. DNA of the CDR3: TGTGCCAGCAGCTTAACTGGACCCACAGATACGCAGTATTTT.

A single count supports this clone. CDR3 in DNA: TGTGCCAGCAGTGAAGTGTTAGGGGGGTATGCGAACACCGGGGAGCTGTTTTTT. As protein: CASSEVLGGYANTGELFF. This rearrangement joins TRBV6-1 to TRBJ2-2; D tentatively fits TRBD1 or TRBD2 (6 bases each). Between the trimmed V and J ends, which lost 1 base and 0 bases, there was a span of 15 bases. CDR1 is MNHNS, CDR2 SASEGT, per germline. The CDR3 sequence is 18 residues long.

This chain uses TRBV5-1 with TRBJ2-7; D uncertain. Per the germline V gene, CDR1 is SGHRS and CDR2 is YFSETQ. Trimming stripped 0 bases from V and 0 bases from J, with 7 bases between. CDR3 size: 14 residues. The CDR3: CASSLDTVSYEQYF. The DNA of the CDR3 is TGCGCCAGCAGCTTGGATACAGTCTCCTACGAGCAGTACTTC.

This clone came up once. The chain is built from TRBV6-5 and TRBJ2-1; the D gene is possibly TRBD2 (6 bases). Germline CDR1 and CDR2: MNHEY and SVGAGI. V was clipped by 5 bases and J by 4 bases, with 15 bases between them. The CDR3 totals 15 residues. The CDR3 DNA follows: TGTGCCAGCAGTCAGACACGGGACTTTTACAATGAGCAGTTCTTC. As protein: CASSQTRDFYNEQFF.

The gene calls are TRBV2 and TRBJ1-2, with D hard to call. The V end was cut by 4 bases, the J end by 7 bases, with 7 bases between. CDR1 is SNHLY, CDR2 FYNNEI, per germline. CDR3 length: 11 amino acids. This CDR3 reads CASSGPVGYTF. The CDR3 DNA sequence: TGTGCCAGCAGTGGTCCGGTTGGCTACACCTTC.

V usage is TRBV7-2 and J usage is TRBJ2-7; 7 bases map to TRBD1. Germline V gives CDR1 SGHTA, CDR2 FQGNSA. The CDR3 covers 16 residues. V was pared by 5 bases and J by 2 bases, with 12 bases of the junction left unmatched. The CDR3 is CASSPGGWRAPYEQYF. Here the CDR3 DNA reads TGTGCCAGCAGCCCAGGGGGTTGGCGGGCCCCCTACGAGCAGTACTTC. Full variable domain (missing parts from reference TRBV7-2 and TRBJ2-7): GAGVSQSPSNKVTEKGKDVELRCDPISGHTALYWYRQSLGQGLEFLIYFQGNSAPDKSGLPSDRFSAERTGGSVSTLTIQRTQQEDSAVYLCASSPGGWRAPYEQYFGPGTRLTVT.

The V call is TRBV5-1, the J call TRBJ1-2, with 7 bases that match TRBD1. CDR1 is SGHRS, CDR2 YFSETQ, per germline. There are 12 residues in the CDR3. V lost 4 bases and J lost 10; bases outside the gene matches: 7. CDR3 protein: CASSAGTDFYTF. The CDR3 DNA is TGCGCCAGCAGCGCCGGGACAGACTTCTACACCTTC.

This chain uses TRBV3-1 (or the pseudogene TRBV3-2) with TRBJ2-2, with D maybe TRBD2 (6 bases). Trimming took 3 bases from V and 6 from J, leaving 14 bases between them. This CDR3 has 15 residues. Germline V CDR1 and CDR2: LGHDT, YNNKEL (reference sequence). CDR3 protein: CASSQDATGAGELFF. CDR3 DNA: TGTGCCAGCAGCCAGGACGCCACGGGGGCCGGGGAGCTGTTTTTT.

The CDR3 sequence is CASSSGGGNEKLFF. CDR3 sequence (DNA): TGTGCCAGTAGCTCCGGGGGCGGTAATGAAAAACTGTTTTTT. J is TRBJ1-4 and V is TRBV19; a weak D match, TRBD1 (6 bases). This CDR3 has 14 residues. Looked up from germline, CDR1 is LNHDA and CDR2 is SQIVND (reference sequence). V dropped 6 bases and J dropped 4 bases, with 12 bases sitting between them.

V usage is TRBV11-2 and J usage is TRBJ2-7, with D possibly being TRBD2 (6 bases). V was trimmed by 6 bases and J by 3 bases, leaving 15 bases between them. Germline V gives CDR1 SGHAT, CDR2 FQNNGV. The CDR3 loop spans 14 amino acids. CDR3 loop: CASRTTAEGYEQYF. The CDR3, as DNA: TGTGCCAGCAGGACGACTGCGGAGGGCTACGAGCAGTACTTC.

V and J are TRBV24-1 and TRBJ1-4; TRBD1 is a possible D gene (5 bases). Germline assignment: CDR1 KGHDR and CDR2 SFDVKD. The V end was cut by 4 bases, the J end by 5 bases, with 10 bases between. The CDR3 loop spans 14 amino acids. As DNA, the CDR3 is TGTGCCACCAGTGAAAGGGGTGCAAATGAAAAACTGTTTTTT. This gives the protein CATSERGANEKLFF.

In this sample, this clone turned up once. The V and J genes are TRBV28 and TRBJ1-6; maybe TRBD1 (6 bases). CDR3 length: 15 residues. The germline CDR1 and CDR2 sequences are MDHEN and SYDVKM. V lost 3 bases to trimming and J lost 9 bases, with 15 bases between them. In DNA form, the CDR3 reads TGTGCCAGCAGTTTTAATTCCAGGGGAGTTTCACCCCTCCACTTT. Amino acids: CASSFNSRGVSPLHF.

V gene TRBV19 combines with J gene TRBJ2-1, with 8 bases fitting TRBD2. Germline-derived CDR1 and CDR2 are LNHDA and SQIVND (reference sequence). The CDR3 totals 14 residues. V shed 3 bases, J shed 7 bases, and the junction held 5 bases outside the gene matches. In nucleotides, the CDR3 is TGTGCCAGTAGTATCGGGACTAGTCCAAATGAGCAGTTCTTC. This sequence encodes CASSIGTSPNEQFF.